The clone carrying this TCR beta chain came up many times. Antigen: not known. The data are from a study of CD8 T cells in ankylosing spondylitis. Germline CDR1 and CDR2: SGDLS and YYNGEE. The CDR3 is 15 amino acids. The V gene lost 4 bases and the J gene lost 5 bases, with 18 bases spanning the gap. Whole-study findings and limits: In the blood and synovial fluid of reactive arthritis, some motif variants had been previously reported. Among TCR beta sequences, a motif of under ten highly homologous variants appeared characteristic of ankylosing spondylitis blood.

Generation of TCR beta libraries employed quantitative 5'-RACE incorporating molecular barcodes. Each CDR3 protein gets one entry after TCRdb re-called the 5' RACE reads with MiXCR. The repertoire holds 7,500 to 10,000 distinct CDR3 sequences, with 5.5% to 6.5% as singletons. The V and J genes are TRBV9 and TRBJ1-1; D ambiguous. The sample comprised blood, either unsorted or a sorted T cell fraction (not recorded which). This receptor was identified in a female donor with ankylosing spondylitis or in good health (not recorded which). CDR3 loop: CASSPRPSSGTEAFF. Here the CDR3 DNA reads TGTGCCAGCAGCCCCCGACCGAGTAGTGGAACTGAAGCTTTCTTT.